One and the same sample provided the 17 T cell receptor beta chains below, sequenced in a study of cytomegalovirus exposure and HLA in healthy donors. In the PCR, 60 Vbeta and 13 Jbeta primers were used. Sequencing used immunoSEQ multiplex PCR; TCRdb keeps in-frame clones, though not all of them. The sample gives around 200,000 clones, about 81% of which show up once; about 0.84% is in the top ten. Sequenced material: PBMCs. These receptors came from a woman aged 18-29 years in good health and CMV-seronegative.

The chain's CDR3 is CASSLVLGGISTDTQYF. CDR3 in DNA: TGCGCCAGCAGCTTGGTGCTCGGGGGAATTAGCACAGATACGCAGTATTTT. The chain has TRBV5-1 and TRBJ2-3; weak D call: TRBD2 (6 bases). The germline gives CDR1 SGHRS, CDR2 YFSETQ. Trimming pared 0 bases from V and 0 bases from J, leaving 14 bases between. The CDR3 length is 17 residues.

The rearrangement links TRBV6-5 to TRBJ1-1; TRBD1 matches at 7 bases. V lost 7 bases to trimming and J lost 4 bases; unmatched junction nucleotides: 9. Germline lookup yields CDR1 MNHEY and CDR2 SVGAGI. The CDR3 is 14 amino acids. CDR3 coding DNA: TGTGCCAGCACCCCAGCAGGGGGAGGCACTGAAGCTTTCTTT. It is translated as CASTPAGGGTEAFF.

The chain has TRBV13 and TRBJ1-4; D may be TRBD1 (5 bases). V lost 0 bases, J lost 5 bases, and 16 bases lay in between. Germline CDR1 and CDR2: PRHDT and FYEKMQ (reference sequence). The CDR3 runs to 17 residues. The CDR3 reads CASSLGRMGPENEKLFF. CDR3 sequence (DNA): TGTGCCAGCAGCTTAGGCAGGATGGGGCCCGAAAATGAAAAACTGTTTTTT.

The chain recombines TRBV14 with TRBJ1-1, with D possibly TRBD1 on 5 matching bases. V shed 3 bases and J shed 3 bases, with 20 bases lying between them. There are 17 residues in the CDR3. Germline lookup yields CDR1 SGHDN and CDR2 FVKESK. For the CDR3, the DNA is TGTGCCAGCAGCCAGGGGCCGCTGGAGGGGAGGTACACTGAAGCTTTCTTT. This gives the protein CASSQGPLEGRYTEAFF.

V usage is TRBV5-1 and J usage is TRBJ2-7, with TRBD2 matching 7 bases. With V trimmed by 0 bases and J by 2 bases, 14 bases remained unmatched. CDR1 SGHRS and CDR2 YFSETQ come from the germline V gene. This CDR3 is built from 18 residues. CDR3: CASSLAGAGAPVTYEQYF. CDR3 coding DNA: TGCGCCAGCAGCTTGGCCGGGGCGGGAGCCCCTGTTACCTACGAGCAGTACTTC.

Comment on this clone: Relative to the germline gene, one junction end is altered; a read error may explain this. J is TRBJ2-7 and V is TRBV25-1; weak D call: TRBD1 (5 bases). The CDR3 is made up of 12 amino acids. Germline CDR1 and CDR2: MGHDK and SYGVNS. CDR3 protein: CASSESGGRGWF. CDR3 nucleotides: TGTGCCAGCAGTGAATCGGGTGGAAGGGGCTGGTTC.

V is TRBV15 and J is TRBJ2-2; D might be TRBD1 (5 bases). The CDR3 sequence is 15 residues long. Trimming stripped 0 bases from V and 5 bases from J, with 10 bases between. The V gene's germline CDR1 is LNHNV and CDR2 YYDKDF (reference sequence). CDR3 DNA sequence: TGTGCCACCAGCAGAGATTACCCAGGGACCGGGGAGCTGTTTTTT. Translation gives CATSRDYPGTGELFF.

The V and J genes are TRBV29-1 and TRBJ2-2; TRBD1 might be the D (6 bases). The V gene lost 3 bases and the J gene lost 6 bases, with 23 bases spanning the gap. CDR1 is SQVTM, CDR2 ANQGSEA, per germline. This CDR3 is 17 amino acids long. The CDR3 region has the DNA TGCAGCGTTGATAGGTCGAGGGCAGGGGTTCTGGCCGGGGAGCTGTTTTTT. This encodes CSVDRSRAGVLAGELFF.

The CDR3 nucleotides read TGTGCCAGCAGCGCATCCGGGACAAGGGCTGAAGCTTTCTTT. It specifies CASSASGTRAEAFF. V is TRBV9 and J is TRBJ1-1; D may be TRBD1 (6 bases). This CDR3 has 14 residues. V lost 3 bases and J 6 bases, leaving 15 bases between the germline ends. The germline V gene has CDR1 SGDLS and CDR2 YYNGEE. Complete variable domain (other parts from reference TRBV9 and TRBJ1-1): DSGVTQTPKHLITATGQRVTLRCSPRSGDLSVYWYQQSLDQGLQFLIQYYNGEERAKGNILERFSAQQFPDLHSELNLSSLELGDSALYFCASSASGTRAEAFFGQGTRLTVV.

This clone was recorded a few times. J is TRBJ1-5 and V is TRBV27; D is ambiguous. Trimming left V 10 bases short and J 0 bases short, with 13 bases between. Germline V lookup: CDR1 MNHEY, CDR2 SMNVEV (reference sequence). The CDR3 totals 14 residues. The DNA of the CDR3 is TGTGCCACCCGCTACGGGGATAGCAATCAGCCCCAGCATTTT. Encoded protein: CATRYGDSNQPQHF.

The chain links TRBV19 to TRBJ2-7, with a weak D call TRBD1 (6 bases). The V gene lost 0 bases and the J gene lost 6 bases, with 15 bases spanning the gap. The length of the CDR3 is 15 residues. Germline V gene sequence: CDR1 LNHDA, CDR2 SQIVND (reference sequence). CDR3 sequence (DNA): TGTGCCAGTAGTATAGACAGGGGCGCTGAGTCCGAGCAGTACTTC. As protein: CASSIDRGAESEQYF.

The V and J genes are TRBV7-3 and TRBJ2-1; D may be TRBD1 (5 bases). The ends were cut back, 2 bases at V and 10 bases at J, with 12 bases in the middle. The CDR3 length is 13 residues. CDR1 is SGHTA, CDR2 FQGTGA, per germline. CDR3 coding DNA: TGTGCCAGCAGCTTATCACAGGTGGGGGAGCAGTTCTTC. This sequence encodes CASSLSQVGEQFF.

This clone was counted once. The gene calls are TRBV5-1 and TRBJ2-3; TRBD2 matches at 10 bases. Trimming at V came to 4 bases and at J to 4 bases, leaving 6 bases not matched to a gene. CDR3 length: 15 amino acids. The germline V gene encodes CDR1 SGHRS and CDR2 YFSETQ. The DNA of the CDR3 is TGCGCCAGCAGCATTCCTAGCGGGAGCTCAGATACGCAGTATTTT. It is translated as CASSIPSGSSDTQYF.

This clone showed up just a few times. The chain's CDR3 is CASTPTPHNSPLHF. The CDR3 coding sequence is TGTGCCAGTACCCCTACCCCCCATAATTCACCCCTCCACTTT. The chain has TRBV19 and TRBJ1-6, with unresolved D. Trimming took 7 bases from V and 5 from J, leaving 12 bases between them. Per the germline V gene, CDR1 is LNHDA and CDR2 is SQIVND (reference sequence). This CDR3 region has 14 residues.

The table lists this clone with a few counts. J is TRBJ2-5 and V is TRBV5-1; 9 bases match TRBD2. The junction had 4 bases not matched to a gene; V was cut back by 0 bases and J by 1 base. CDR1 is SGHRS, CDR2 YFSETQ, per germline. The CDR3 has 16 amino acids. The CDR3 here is CASSLVAGVTQETQYF. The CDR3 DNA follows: TGCGCCAGCAGCTTGGTAGCGGGGGTTACCCAAGAGACCCAGTACTTC. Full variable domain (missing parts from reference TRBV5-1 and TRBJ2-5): KAGVTQTPRYLIKTRGQQVTLSCSPISGHRSVSWYQQTPGQGLQFLFEYFSETQRNKGNFPGRFSGRQFSNSRSEMNVSTLELGDSALYLCASSLVAGVTQETQYFGPGTRLLVL.

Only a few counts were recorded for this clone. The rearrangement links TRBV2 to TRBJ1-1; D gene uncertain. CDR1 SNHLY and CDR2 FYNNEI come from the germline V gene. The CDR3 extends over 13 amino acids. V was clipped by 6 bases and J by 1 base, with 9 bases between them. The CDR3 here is CASRTRGNTEAFF. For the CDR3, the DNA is TGTGCCAGCAGGACCCGGGGGAACACTGAAGCTTTCTTT.

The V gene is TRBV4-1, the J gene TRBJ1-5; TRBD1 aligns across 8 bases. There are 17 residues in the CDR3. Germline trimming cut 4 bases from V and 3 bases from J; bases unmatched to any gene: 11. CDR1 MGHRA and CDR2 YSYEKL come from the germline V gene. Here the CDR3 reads CASSPNFQQGDNQPQHF. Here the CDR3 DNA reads TGCGCCAGCAGCCCAAACTTTCAACAGGGGGACAATCAGCCCCAGCATTTT.